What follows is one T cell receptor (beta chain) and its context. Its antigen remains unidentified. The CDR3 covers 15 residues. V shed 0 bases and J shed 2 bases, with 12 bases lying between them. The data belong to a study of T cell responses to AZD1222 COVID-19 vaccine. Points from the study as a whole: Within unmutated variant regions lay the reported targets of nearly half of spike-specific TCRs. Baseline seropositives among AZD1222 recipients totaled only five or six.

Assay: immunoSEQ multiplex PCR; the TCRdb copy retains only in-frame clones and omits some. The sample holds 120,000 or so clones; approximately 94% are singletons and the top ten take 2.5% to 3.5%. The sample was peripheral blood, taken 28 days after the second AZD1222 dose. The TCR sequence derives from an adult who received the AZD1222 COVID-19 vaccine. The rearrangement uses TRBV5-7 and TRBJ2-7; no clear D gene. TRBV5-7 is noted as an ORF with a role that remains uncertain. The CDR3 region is CASSLAGVPPYEQYF. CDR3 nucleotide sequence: TGTGCCAGCAGCTTGGCCGGCGTGCCCCCCTACGAGCAGTACTTC.